What follows are 9 T cell receptor beta chains derived from one specimen sequenced in a study of post-analysis software for immune sequencing data. The study's findings and limits: A few TRBV segments (TRBV5-6, TRBV5-1 and TRBV20-1 among them) occurred more frequently in patients than in controls.

Prepared libraries of TCR beta cDNA carried unique molecular identifiers. TCRdb used MiXCR to reprocess the PCR reads, holding one entry per CDR3 protein. The repertoire consists of fewer than 900,000 distinct CDR3 sequences, with 40% to 55% occurring once and the leading ten covering just under 5%. Their antigens remain unidentified. The sequenced sample consisted of blood. The source is a girl under 18 with multiple sclerosis.

The sample holds many counts of this clonotype. The CDR3 sequence: CASSETGTYEQYF. The CDR3 coding sequence is TGTGCCAGCAGCGAGACGGGAACCTACGAGCAGTACTTC. The chain recombines TRBV3-1 with TRBJ2-7; a possible D gene is TRBD2 (5 bases). The germline CDR1 and CDR2 sequences are LGHDT and YNNKEL (reference sequence). V was trimmed by 5 bases and J by 2 bases, leaving 10 bases between them. The CDR3 length is 13 residues.

This clonotype was seen a handful of times. V usage is TRBV6-6 and J usage is TRBJ2-7, with 7 bases aligning to TRBD2. The length of the CDR3 is 13 residues. V shed 7 bases, J shed 2 bases, and the junction held 5 bases outside the gene matches. Germline assignment: CDR1 MNHNY and CDR2 SVGAGI (reference sequence). The CDR3 DNA follows: TGTGCCAGCAACTTCGGACTAGCCTACGAGCAGTACTTC. This translates into CASNFGLAYEQYF.

This clonotype has only one observation. The genes are TRBV27 and TRBJ1-1, with a tentative D call TRBD1 (5 bases). There are 15 residues in the CDR3. Deletions cut 4 bases from V and 1 base from J, with 13 bases between. Germline V gene lookup returns CDR1 MNHEY and CDR2 SMNVEV (reference sequence). CDR3 bases: TGTGCCAGCAGTTACCTTAGCCAGGGGAACACTGAAGCTTTCTTT. Translating gives CASSYLSQGNTEAFF.

The V and J genes are TRBV7-9 and TRBJ2-6; tentative D call: TRBD1 (5 bases). Trimming pared 5 bases from V and 2 bases from J, leaving 13 bases between. From germline, CDR1 is SEHNR and CDR2 FQNEAQ (reference sequence). The CDR3 has 16 residues. The CDR3 spells CASSITPGTGANVLTF. CDR3 coding DNA: TGTGCCAGCAGCATAACCCCAGGGACTGGGGCCAACGTCCTGACTTTC.

J is TRBJ2-7 and V is TRBV7-2, with TRBD2 matching over 12 bases. This CDR3 is 13 amino acids long. From germline, CDR1 is SGHTA and CDR2 FQGNSA. V was pared by 5 bases and J by 6 bases, with 2 bases of the junction left unmatched. The CDR3 bases are TGTGCCAGCAGCGGGACTAGCGGGTTCGAGCAGTACTTC. As protein: CASSGTSGFEQYF.

The J gene is TRBJ2-7, the V gene TRBV28; 11 nucleotides match TRBD2. The CDR3 totals 16 residues. V dropped 7 bases and J dropped 2; count of bases not matched to a gene: 10. Germline-derived CDR1 and CDR2 are MDHEN and SYDVKM. CDR3 sequence: CASTLSGRAETYEQYF. The CDR3 nucleotides read TGTGCCAGCACCCTTAGCGGGAGGGCCGAGACCTACGAGCAGTACTTC.

This clonotype has just a few counts. The V gene is TRBV7-2, the J gene TRBJ2-1, with 11 bases fitting TRBD2. This CDR3 comprises 17 residues. Germline V lookup: CDR1 SGHTA, CDR2 FQGNSA. With 1 base clipped from V and 9 bases from J, the junction kept 11 bases outside the gene matches. CDR3 bases: TGTGCCAGCAGCTTAGGGGTAGCGGGAGGGCCGGGCGGTGAGCAGTTCTTC. Translated: CASSLGVAGGPGGEQFF.

The rearrangement uses TRBV7-6 and TRBJ2-1; 9 nucleotides agree with TRBD2. Germline V CDR1 and CDR2: SGHVS, FNYEAQ. The CDR3 consists of 16 residues. Unmatched junction bases numbered 11, after V lost 6 bases and J lost 5 bases. The CDR3 is CASSQFKAGGNNEQFF. In nucleotides, the CDR3 is TGTGCCAGCAGTCAATTCAAAGCGGGAGGAAACAATGAGCAGTTCTTC.

The chain combines TRBV10-3 with TRBJ2-3, with 9 bases matching TRBD2. The CDR3 is made up of 18 amino acids. Per germline, CDR1 ENHRY and CDR2 SYGVKD. V shed 3 bases, J shed 0 bases, and the junction held 10 bases outside the gene matches. In DNA, the CDR3 is TGTGCCATCAGTGAAGGGCTAGCGGGACCTAGTAGCACAGATACGCAGTATTTT. Translated: CAISEGLAGPSSTDTQYF.